This is a list of T cell receptor beta chains from one sample in a study of OX40 agonist ivuxolimab in advanced cancers. Libraries were prepared by immunoSEQ multiplex PCR; TCRdb keeps only in-frame clonotypes and omits some of them. Here the sample spans approximately 59,000 clones, 70% to 90% being singletons. The sequencing used CD4+ or CD8+ T cells sorted from blood, collected in a trial of the OX40 agonist ivuxolimab. The source is an adult with an advanced solid tumor such as melanoma, head and neck, liver or kidney cancer. The CDR3 runs from the conserved cysteine through the conserved F or W. Each record gives: V gene, D gene, clone size, J gene, CDR3 DNA, CDR3 protein. A D gene is named only where the DNA matches it firmly. Rows give clone size only sometimes, using once, few, many, or a class for an expanded clone.

v_gene: TRBV28; d_gene: -; abundance: -; j_gene: TRBJ2-4; CDR3nt: TGTGCCAGCAGTGCAAGCACCCTAGCCAAAAACATTCAGTACTTC; CDR3aa: CASSASTLAKNIQYF
v_gene: TRBV28; d_gene: -; abundance: -; j_gene: TRBJ1-5; CDR3nt: TGTGCCAGCAGTCTGAATTGGGGCAATCAGCCCCAGCATTTT; CDR3aa: CASSLNWGNQPQHF
v_gene: TRBV19; d_gene: -; abundance: -; j_gene: TRBJ1-2; CDR3nt: TGTGCCAGTAGTAAGAATCTCCAGGGTCTGAATGGCTACACCTTC; CDR3aa: CASSKNLQGLNGYTF
v_gene: TRBV7-3; d_gene: TRBD2; abundance: -; j_gene: TRBJ2-1; CDR3nt: TGTGCCAGCAGCCCGCGAGCGGGAGGAAACAATGAGCAGTTCTTC; CDR3aa: CASSPRAGGNNEQFF
v_gene: TRBV5-1; d_gene: -; abundance: -; j_gene: TRBJ2-2; CDR3nt: TGCGCCAGCAGCTTGGAGGGTGGCACCGGGGAGCTGTTTTTT; CDR3aa: CASSLEGGTGELFF
v_gene: TRBV9; d_gene: -; abundance: -; j_gene: TRBJ2-2; CDR3nt: TGTGCCAGCTCCTCCGGGGTAGAGACCGGGGAGCTGTTTTTT; CDR3aa: CASSSGVETGELFF
v_gene: TRBV27; d_gene: -; abundance: -; j_gene: TRBJ2-5; CDR3nt: TGTGCCAGCAGTTTAGAAGAGACCCAGTACTTC; CDR3aa: CASSLEETQYF
v_gene: TRBV6-7; d_gene: -; abundance: -; j_gene: TRBJ2-3; CDR3nt: TGTGCCAGCAGTTACTCCGCGGGCGCAGATACGCAGTATTTT; CDR3aa: CASSYSAGADTQYF
v_gene: TRBV7-2; d_gene: -; abundance: -; j_gene: TRBJ2-2; CDR3nt: TGTGCCAGCAGCCCCCAGGGTACGAGATTGAACACCGGGGAGCTGTTTTTT; CDR3aa: CASSPQGTRLNTGELFF
v_gene: TRBV7-9; d_gene: TRBD2; abundance: -; j_gene: TRBJ2-2; CDR3nt: TGTGCCAGCAGCTTCCCAGCGGGAGGCACCGGGGAGCTGTTTTTT; CDR3aa: CASSFPAGGTGELFF
v_gene: TRBV4-2; d_gene: TRBD1; abundance: -; j_gene: TRBJ2-6; CDR3nt: TGTGCCAGCAGCCGCCATATGAGACAGGGGGTTACTGGGGCCAACGTCCTGACTTTC; CDR3aa: CASSRHMRQGVTGANVLTF
v_gene: TRBV4-2; d_gene: -; abundance: -; j_gene: TRBJ2-5; CDR3nt: TGTGCCAGCAGCCGCGAAGGTAGATTCCAAGAGACCCAGTACTTC; CDR3aa: CASSREGRFQETQYF
v_gene: TRBV7-3; d_gene: TRBD2; abundance: -; j_gene: TRBJ2-2; CDR3nt: TGTGCCAGCAGCCTCCAGACTAGCGGGAGTGCCGGGGAGCTGTTTTTT; CDR3aa: CASSLQTSGSAGELFF
v_gene: TRBV19; d_gene: TRBD1; abundance: -; j_gene: TRBJ1-1; CDR3nt: TGTGCCAGTACCTTAAGGACAGGGCGAAAGAACACTGAAGCTTTCTTT; CDR3aa: CASTLRTGRKNTEAFF
v_gene: TRBV2; d_gene: -; abundance: -; j_gene: TRBJ1-5; CDR3nt: TGTGCCAGCAGTGCCGACGGGAAGCAGCCCCAGCATTTT; CDR3aa: CASSADGKQPQHF
v_gene: TRBV5-1; d_gene: TRBD2; abundance: -; j_gene: TRBJ2-1; CDR3nt: TGCGCCAGCAGCCAGGGACGGACTAGCGGGAGGAATGAGCAGTTCTTC; CDR3aa: CASSQGRTSGRNEQFF
v_gene: TRBV7-3; d_gene: -; abundance: -; j_gene: TRBJ1-3; CDR3nt: TGTGCCAGCAGCCCCGGGCTCTCTGGAAACACCATATATTTT; CDR3aa: CASSPGLSGNTIYF
v_gene: TRBV5-1; d_gene: -; abundance: -; j_gene: TRBJ2-7; CDR3nt: TGCGCCAGCAGCTTGGCTTTCACTACCCCACCCTACGAGCAGTACTTC; CDR3aa: CASSLAFTTPPYEQYF
v_gene: TRBV14; d_gene: -; abundance: -; j_gene: TRBJ2-2; CDR3nt: TGTGCCAGCAGCCAAATTTCCGGGGAGCTGTTTTTT; CDR3aa: CASSQISGELFF
v_gene: TRBV4-1; d_gene: TRBD1; abundance: -; j_gene: TRBJ1-4; CDR3nt: TGCGCCAGCAGCCAGGAGGGGGCATTAAAGGAAAAACTGTTTTTT; CDR3aa: CASSQEGALKEKLFF
v_gene: TRBV6-6; d_gene: -; abundance: once; j_gene: TRBJ1-5; CDR3nt: TGTGCCAGCAGAAGGGACAGCAATCAGCCCCAGCATTTT; CDR3aa: CASRRDSNQPQHF
v_gene: TRBV7-9; d_gene: -; abundance: -; j_gene: TRBJ1-5; CDR3nt: TGTGCCAGCAGCTTAGGAGGGGATAGGAATCAGCCCCAGCATTTT; CDR3aa: CASSLGGDRNQPQHF
v_gene: TRBV18; d_gene: -; abundance: -; j_gene: TRBJ2-2; CDR3nt: TGTGCCAGCTCACAACCAGGGACCACCCCCCCCGGGGAGCTGTTTTTT; CDR3aa: CASSQPGTTPPGELFF
v_gene: TRBV2; d_gene: TRBD1; abundance: -; j_gene: TRBJ2-7; CDR3nt: TGTGCCAGCAGGCGGGGACAGGCTCGTGGGTACGAGCAGTACTTC; CDR3aa: CASRRGQARGYEQYF
v_gene: TRBV7-2; d_gene: -; abundance: -; j_gene: TRBJ2-5; CDR3nt: TGTGCCAGCACCTGGAAGCGTTCCCAAGAGACCCAGTACTTC; CDR3aa: CASTWKRSQETQYF
v_gene: TRBV7-8; d_gene: TRBD1; abundance: once; j_gene: TRBJ1-2; CDR3nt: TGTGCCAGCAGCCCGGACAGGGGCCCCTATGGCTACACCTTC; CDR3aa: CASSPDRGPYGYTF
v_gene: TRBV11-2; d_gene: -; abundance: -; j_gene: TRBJ2-7; CDR3nt: TGTGCCAGCAGCTTCGTAGGACTGGGGACCTACGAGCAGTACTTC; CDR3aa: CASSFVGLGTYEQYF
v_gene: TRBV18; d_gene: TRBD1; abundance: -; j_gene: TRBJ2-7; CDR3nt: TGTGCCAGCTCACCACGTCCAACAGGGGTCTACGAGCAGTACTTC; CDR3aa: CASSPRPTGVYEQYF
v_gene: TRBV28; d_gene: TRBD1; abundance: few; j_gene: TRBJ1-1; CDR3nt: TGTGCCAGCACCAGGGGGAGAGAAGCTTTCTTT; CDR3aa: CASTRGREAFF
v_gene: TRBV7-2; d_gene: TRBD1; abundance: -; j_gene: TRBJ2-1; CDR3nt: TGTGCCAGCAGCTGGGACAGGGGGAGCCACAATGAGCAGTTCTTC; CDR3aa: CASSWDRGSHNEQFF
v_gene: TRBV7-9; d_gene: -; abundance: -; j_gene: TRBJ1-4; CDR3nt: TGTGCCAGCAGCCTCGGACAGAATGAAAAACTGTTTTTT; CDR3aa: CASSLGQNEKLFF
v_gene: TRBV2; d_gene: TRBD1; abundance: -; j_gene: TRBJ2-7; CDR3nt: TGTGCCAGCAGTGAATATGGGACAGGGGGATTTTCCGAGCAGTACTTC; CDR3aa: CASSEYGTGGFSEQYF
v_gene: TRBV5-1; d_gene: -; abundance: -; j_gene: TRBJ1-6; CDR3nt: TGCGCCAGCGGGGCTGGGGGCTCCTATAATTCACCCCTCCACTTT; CDR3aa: CASGAGGSYNSPLHF
v_gene: TRBV7-2; d_gene: TRBD2; abundance: -; j_gene: TRBJ2-7; CDR3nt: TGTGCCAGCAGCGGGACTAGCGGGAGACAGTACGAGCAGTACTTC; CDR3aa: CASSGTSGRQYEQYF
v_gene: TRBV6-5; d_gene: TRBD1; abundance: -; j_gene: TRBJ2-3; CDR3nt: TGTGCCAGCAGGAAGACAGGGGCAGCAGATACGCAGTATTTT; CDR3aa: CASRKTGAADTQYF
v_gene: TRBV6-5; d_gene: TRBD2; abundance: once; j_gene: TRBJ2-3; CDR3nt: TGTGCCAGCAGTTCCCCTAGCGGGAGGACTCTAACGCAGTATTTT; CDR3aa: CASSSPSGRTLTQYF
v_gene: TRBV14; d_gene: TRBD2; abundance: -; j_gene: TRBJ2-7; CDR3nt: TGTGCCAGCAGCCAAGGAAGCGGGGGATTCTCCTCCTACGAGCAGTACTTC; CDR3aa: CASSQGSGGFSSYEQYF
v_gene: TRBV7-9; d_gene: TRBD2; abundance: -; j_gene: TRBJ2-1; CDR3nt: TGTGCCAGCAGCTTAGCCCCTCGGGGGCGAGCGGGAGATAGGAATGAGCAGTTCTTC; CDR3aa: CASSLAPRGRAGDRNEQFF
v_gene: TRBV7-2; d_gene: TRBD2; abundance: -; j_gene: TRBJ2-4; CDR3nt: TGTGCCAGCAGCCCAGGGACTAGCGGGACGGGGAGGATTCAGTACTTC; CDR3aa: CASSPGTSGTGRIQYF
v_gene: TRBV28; d_gene: -; abundance: -; j_gene: TRBJ2-7; CDR3nt: TGTGCCAGCAGAGACAGGATCTACGAGCAGTACTTC; CDR3aa: CASRDRIYEQYF
v_gene: TRBV2; d_gene: -; abundance: once; j_gene: TRBJ2-7; CDR3nt: TGTGCCAGCAGCCTTGAAACACTTTCCTACGAGCAGTACTTC; CDR3aa: CASSLETLSYEQYF
v_gene: TRBV27; d_gene: TRBD2; abundance: -; j_gene: TRBJ2-1; CDR3nt: TGTGCCAGCAGTTTAAGGTATAGGGGAGGGTTCTACAATGAGCAGTTCTTC; CDR3aa: CASSLRYRGGFYNEQFF
v_gene: TRBV9; d_gene: TRBD2; abundance: -; j_gene: TRBJ2-5; CDR3nt: TGTGCCAGCAGCGTAGGCTGGGGCGAGGGAGGGCGGGAGACCCAGTACTTC; CDR3aa: CASSVGWGEGGRETQYF
v_gene: TRBV6-5; d_gene: -; abundance: -; j_gene: TRBJ2-3; CDR3nt: TGTGCCAGCAGCGCTAGCACAGATACGCAGTATTTT; CDR3aa: CASSASTDTQYF
v_gene: TRBV6-4; d_gene: -; abundance: -; j_gene: TRBJ1-4; CDR3nt: TGTGCCAGCAGCCGGGATCTTAATGAAAAACTGTTTTTT; CDR3aa: CASSRDLNEKLFF
v_gene: TRBV21-1; d_gene: -; abundance: -; j_gene: TRBJ2-5; CDR3nt: TGTGCCAATCAGGGGAGAGAGACCCAGTACTTC; CDR3aa: CANQGRETQYF
v_gene: TRBV5-1; d_gene: -; abundance: -; j_gene: TRBJ2-7; CDR3nt: TGCGCCAGCAGCAATACGGGAAAGTCTTCCTACGAGCAGTACTTC; CDR3aa: CASSNTGKSSYEQYF
v_gene: TRBV2; d_gene: TRBD1; abundance: once; j_gene: TRBJ2-7; CDR3nt: TGTGCCAGCAGCCGGGACAGGCCCTACGAGCAGTACTTC; CDR3aa: CASSRDRPYEQYF
v_gene: TRBV6-5; d_gene: -; abundance: -; j_gene: TRBJ1-1; CDR3nt: TGTGCCAGCAGTACCACAGGCGACTACAACACTGAAGCTTTCTTT; CDR3aa: CASSTTGDYNTEAFF
v_gene: TRBV5-1; d_gene: -; abundance: -; j_gene: TRBJ1-1; CDR3nt: TGCGCCAGCAGCCCTCGACCGACCATGAACACTGAAGCTTTCTTT; CDR3aa: CASSPRPTMNTEAFF
v_gene: TRBV11-3; d_gene: TRBD1; abundance: -; j_gene: TRBJ2-1; CDR3nt: TGTGCCAGCAGCTCACAGGGGGCGAGTGAGCAGTTCTTC; CDR3aa: CASSSQGASEQFF
v_gene: TRBV6-5; d_gene: TRBD1; abundance: -; j_gene: TRBJ2-7; CDR3nt: TGTGCCAGCAGAGTCCGGGACAGGCCTTCCTACGAGCAGTACTTC; CDR3aa: CASRVRDRPSYEQYF
v_gene: TRBV28; d_gene: -; abundance: -; j_gene: TRBJ2-2; CDR3nt: TGTGCCAGCAGTTTCCTGGGGGCGGAAACCGGGGAGCTGTTTTTT; CDR3aa: CASSFLGAETGELFF
v_gene: TRBV19; d_gene: -; abundance: -; j_gene: TRBJ2-5; CDR3nt: TGTGCCAGTAGTATTTCCGCCGGTAGCAGTCAAGAGACCCAGTACTTC; CDR3aa: CASSISAGSSQETQYF